This entry concerns a single T cell receptor beta chain. Its cognate antigen is unknown. These data belong to a study of shared clonotypes between healthy human individuals. Overall study: The donors, a couple of women and three men, were aged 18 to 49. CD4 naive and memory got three plates each, CD8 naive two, CD8 memory one.

Study-wide results and limits: A small donor pool kept down the genetic and exposure-history diversity that was represented. Against clonotypes common to all four donors, non-shared ones had lower generation probabilities.

The length of the CDR3 is 17 residues. V shed 2 bases, J shed 7 bases, and the junction held 13 bases outside the gene matches. From germline, CDR1 is SGHTA and CDR2 FQGNSA. Clones were sequenced by immunoSEQ multiplex PCR, and TCRdb holds only the in-frame ones, with some missing. The repertoire has 2.3 million or so clones, more than 80% of them found once; the top ten carry about 0.37%. The chain combines TRBV7-2 with TRBJ1-5, with 8 bases matching TRBD1. The specimen was naive CD4+ T cells from PBMCs. Stated subset: CD45RA+ positively selected. The sequence was collected from a man between 18 and 29 years old in good health. Some clones in this sample may be carry-over from other donors' samples. CDR3 nucleotide sequence: TGTGCCAGCAGCTTATTCGGGCAGGGGGCTTCAGGACAGCCCCAGCATTTT. Amino acid sequence: CASSLFGQGASGQPQHF.